The clone carrying this T cell receptor beta chain was detected ten times or more. Its target is not known. This entry comes from a study of Graves' ophthalmopathy and Graves' hyperthyroidism. From RNA, the CDR3 regions of TCR beta chains were amplified and sequenced. Second-round multiplex PCR followed a first-round RT-PCR using HTBI primers. MiXCR was run by TCRdb on the multiplex PCR reads, yielding one entry per CDR3 protein. Among over 650,000 distinct CDR3 sequences, 35% to 45% were seen once, and the ten largest hold 3% to 3.5%. Per germline, CDR1 DFQATT and CDR2 SNEGSKA (reference sequence). V was cut by 0 bases and J by 6 bases, with 12 bases left in between. The length of the CDR3 is 14 residues. Under 3 months in duration, the ophthalmopathy in affected donors had moderate-to-severe activity, CAS ≥3 and NOSPECS ≥4. Other autoimmune diseases, uncontrolled infections, pregnancy or lactation led to the exclusion of patients.

Overall study results and limits: Blood shared most expanded thyroid clonotypes above 0.001 frequency. A model built from 13 signatures distinguished ophthalmopathy from stable hyperthyroidism with 87.88% sensitivity and 81.08% specificity.

The receptor was derived from an adult man with Graves' ophthalmopathy. Sequences were obtained from peripheral blood. The V and J genes are TRBV20-1 and TRBJ1-5; tentative D call: TRBD1 (5 bases). CDR3 in amino acids: CSARDGGAPQPQHF. CDR3 bases: TGCAGTGCTAGAGACGGCGGGGCTCCTCAGCCCCAGCATTTT.